These 17 T cell receptor beta chains came from one sample sequenced in a study of Graves' ophthalmopathy and Graves' hyperthyroidism. RNA transcripts served as template for amplifying TCR beta CDR3 sequences. Amplification began with first-round RT-PCR using HTBI primers, then second-round multiplex PCR was performed. TCRdb re-derived calls from the multiplex PCR reads in MiXCR, one entry per CDR3 protein. The sample consists of hundreds of thousands of distinct CDR3 sequences, roughly 41% of them appearing once. The sequencing input was peripheral blood. These receptors were taken from an adult man with Graves' ophthalmopathy.

The gene calls are TRBV25-1 and TRBJ1-4, with 9 bases fitting TRBD1. CDR1 is MGHDK, CDR2 SYGVNS, per germline. Unmatched junction bases numbered 6, after V lost 5 bases and J lost 2 bases. The CDR3 spans 16 residues. The CDR3, as DNA: TGTGCCAGCAGTAAGGGACAGGGATCTACTAATGAAAAACTGTTTTTT. Translation: CASSKGQGSTNEKLFF. The full variable domain, rest sourced from reference TRBV25-1 and TRBJ1-4, is EADIYQTPRYLVIGTGKKITLECSQTMGHDKMYWYQQDPGMELHLIHYSYGVNSTEKGDLSSESTVSRIRTEHFPLTLESARPSHTSQYLCASSKGQGSTNEKLFFGSGTQLSVL.

This clonotype was detected only a few times. The chain uses TRBV13 and TRBJ2-7; D is unresolved. The CDR3 runs 14 residues. Trimming cost V 6 bases and J 3 bases, with 15 bases left between them. CDR1 PRHDT and CDR2 FYEKMQ come from the germline V gene (reference sequence). The CDR3 loop reads CASSLSAGNYEQYF. In DNA, the CDR3 is TGTGCCAGCAGTTTATCTGCTGGGAACTACGAGCAGTACTTC. The whole variable domain, filled in from reference TRBV13 and TRBJ2-7, reads AAGVIQSPRHLIKEKRETATLKCYPIPRHDTVYWYQQGPGQDPQFLISFYEKMQSDKGSIPDRFSAQQFSDYHSELNMSSLELGDSALYFCASSLSAGNYEQYFGPGTRLTVT.

This clonotype appeared many times. The rearrangement joins TRBV7-9 to TRBJ2-7, with D possibly matching TRBD1 (5 bases). The germline V gene encodes CDR1 SEHNR and CDR2 FQNEAQ (reference sequence). Trimming took 2 bases from V and 2 from J, leaving 10 bases between them. The CDR3 spans 14 residues. The CDR3 region is CASSLIPGPYEQYF. The CDR3 coding sequence is TGTGCCAGCAGCTTAATACCAGGGCCCTACGAGCAGTACTTC.

The rearrangement links TRBV19 to TRBJ2-7; 9 bases agree with TRBD1. This CDR3 spans 15 amino acids. Germline V lookup: CDR1 LNHDA, CDR2 SQIVND (reference sequence). The V gene end was trimmed by 6 bases and the J gene end by 2 bases; junction bases not matched to a gene: 8. The CDR3 sequence is CASSPGTGIAYEQYF. CDR3 bases: TGTGCCAGTAGCCCCGGGACAGGGATCGCCTACGAGCAGTACTTC.

On this clonotype itself: A much larger clonotype is one base distant, so this may be a read error. V and J are TRBV11-2 and TRBJ2-5; possibly TRBD2 for D (6 bases). The V gene's germline CDR1 is SGHAT and CDR2 FQNNGV. This CDR3 spans 14 amino acids. The CDR3 DNA follows: TGTGCCAGCAGCCTTGGACTAAGCCAAGAGGCCCAGTACTTC. Amino acids: CASSLGLSQEAQYF. The variable domain in full, with the rest retrieved from reference TRBV11-2 and TRBJ2-5, is EAGVAQSPRYKIIEKRQSVAFWCNPISGHATLYWYQQILGQGPKLLIQFQNNGVVDDSQLPKDRFSAERLKGVDSTLKIQPAKLEDSAVYLCASSLGLSQEAQYFGPGTRLLVL.

This chain joins TRBV29-1 and TRBJ2-7; 9 bases match TRBD1. With 6 bases clipped from V and 3 bases from J, the junction kept 6 bases outside the gene matches. The V gene's germline CDR1 is SQVTM and CDR2 ANQGSEA. The CDR3 sequence is 13 residues long. Here the CDR3 DNA reads TGCAGCGTGACGGGACAGGGCCTCTACGAGCAGTACTTC. It is translated as CSVTGQGLYEQYF.

This clonotype has at least ten counts. This sequence joins TRBV19 and TRBJ1-1; TRBD1 aligns across 7 bases. Germline assignment: CDR1 LNHDA and CDR2 SQIVND (reference sequence). The CDR3 runs to 14 residues. V trimming: 5 bases; J trimming: 4 bases; junction bases outside the gene matches: 7. This chain's CDR3 is CASSHTGVGTEAFF. The CDR3 DNA reads as TGTGCCAGTAGTCATACAGGGGTAGGCACTGAAGCTTTCTTT.

The rearrangement uses TRBV7-3 and TRBJ1-4, with no clear D. CDR3 size: 12 residues. The V end lost 4 bases, the J end lost 8 bases, and 8 bases lay between the germline ends. The germline V gene has CDR1 SGHTA and CDR2 FQGTGA. The CDR3: CASSSLGEKLFF. In DNA, the CDR3 is TGTGCCAGCAGCTCCCTCGGGGAAAAACTGTTTTTT.

Worth noting for this clonotype: Given a much more abundant clone one base away, this may be a read error. The chain is built from TRBV12-3 or TRBV12-4 and TRBJ2-5; D may be TRBD1 (6 bases). The V end was cut by 6 bases, the J end by 5 bases, with 10 bases between. The CDR3 extends over 12 amino acids. The CDR3 region is CASSQGIETQYF. The CDR3 region has the DNA TGTGCCAGCAGCCAGGGGATCGAGACCCAGTACTTC.

This rearrangement joins TRBV5-6 to TRBJ2-2; a weak D match, TRBD1 (5 bases). V lost 10 bases and J lost 6, with 13 bases in between. The CDR3 consists of 12 residues. Germline CDR1 SGHDT, CDR2 YYEEEE. The CDR3 DNA is TGTGCCGCCAACGTAGGGGCCGGGGAGCTGTTTTTT. This codes for CAANVGAGELFF.

J is TRBJ1-5 and V is TRBV12-3 or TRBV12-4, with a weak D call TRBD1 (5 bases). V dropped 7 bases and J dropped 4 bases, with 32 bases sitting between them. The CDR3 is made up of 20 amino acids. CDR3: CASNYSRNLTGLGMNQPQHF. Here the CDR3 DNA reads TGTGCCAGCAATTACTCTCGGAATCTCACGGGACTGGGTATGAATCAGCCCCAGCATTTT.

The genes are TRBV6-2 or TRBV6-3 and TRBJ1-1; D is undetermined. Germline CDR1 reads MNHEY; CDR2 reads SVGEGT. The CDR3 runs to 14 residues. Trimming pared 3 bases from V and 2 bases from J, leaving 10 bases between. For the CDR3, the DNA is TGTGCCAGCAGTTATACAGACCGTAACACTGAAGCTTTCTTT. Amino acid sequence: CASSYTDRNTEAFF.

A word on this clonotype: A much larger clone differs from this one at a single base, so this may be a read error. V usage is TRBV5-1 and J usage is TRBJ2-7; 13 bases agree with TRBD2. This CDR3 comprises 15 residues. From germline, CDR1 is SGHRS and CDR2 YFSETQ. After removal of 4 bases from V and 5 bases from J, the junction contained 6 bases not matched to a gene. The CDR3 DNA reads as TGCGCCAGCAGCGAAGGGACTAGCGGGATCCACGAGCAGTACTTC. Protein: CASSEGTSGIHEQYF.

This clonotype came up many times. The rearrangement links TRBV25-1 to TRBJ2-7; a possible D gene is TRBD2 (6 bases). Germline loops: CDR1 MGHDK, CDR2 SYGVNS. The ends were cut back, 2 bases at V and 3 bases at J, with 8 bases in the middle. CDR3 length: 13 amino acids. Here the CDR3 DNA reads TGTGCCAGCAGTGAAAATAGCGGCTACGAGCAGTACTTC. This codes for CASSENSGYEQYF.

This clonotype was observed many times. J is TRBJ2-5 and V is TRBV7-9; 9 nucleotides align to TRBD1. J was trimmed by 5 bases and V by 0 bases; bases with no gene match: 7. Germline values: CDR1 SEHNR, CDR2 FQNEAQ (reference sequence). The CDR3 has 16 amino acids. CDR3 in amino acids: CASSLAPGQGIETQYF. DNA for the CDR3: TGTGCCAGCAGCTTAGCTCCGGGACAGGGTATCGAGACCCAGTACTTC.

The V and J genes are TRBV29-1 and TRBJ1-1, with 11 nucleotides matching TRBD1. V dropped 7 bases and J dropped 6; count of bases not matched to a gene: 7. Germline V gene lookup returns CDR1 SQVTM and CDR2 ANQGSEA. CDR3 length equals 13 residues. The CDR3 sequence is CSASGTGGPEAFF. As DNA, the CDR3 is TGCAGCGCCAGCGGGACAGGGGGGCCTGAAGCTTTCTTT. Variable domain in full (rest from reference TRBV29-1 and TRBJ1-1): SAVISQKPSRDICQRGTSLTIQCQVDSQVTMMFWYRQQPGQSLTLIATANQGSEATYESGFVIDKFPISRPNLTFSTLTVSNMSPEDSSIYLCSASGTGGPEAFFGQGTRLTVV.

This clonotype was found many times. The chain is built from TRBV7-3 and TRBJ2-2; TRBD2 matches at 12 bases. The V gene's germline CDR1 is SGHTA and CDR2 FQGTGA. The CDR3 has 16 residues. The V and J ends lost 5 bases and 5 bases, in that order; junction bases with no gene match: 6. The CDR3 loop is CASSPRTSGITGELFF. CDR3 sequence (DNA): TGTGCCAGCAGCCCCCGGACTAGCGGGATAACCGGGGAGCTGTTTTTT.